Below, 17 T cell receptor beta chains from the same sample are listed, as sequenced in a study of blood T cell repertoires in COVID-19. Some clones are missing from TCRdb's copy, which holds only in-frame ones; the method was immunoSEQ multiplex PCR. The table includes about 88,000 clones, over 75% detected once. Sequencing was done on a sample of peripheral blood. Every receptor here comes from a woman at least 80 years old with acute or convalescent COVID-19.

This chain connects TRBV7-8 to TRBJ1-1; D unresolved. The germline gives CDR1 SGHVS, CDR2 FQNEAQ. The V and J ends lost 7 bases and 1 base respectively, with 16 bases between them. This CDR3 is 15 amino acids long. The chain's CDR3 is CASTLSSRANTEAFF. CDR3 DNA: TGTGCCAGCACCCTTAGTAGCAGAGCGAACACTGAAGCTTTCTTT.

The chain employs TRBV4-2 and TRBJ1-2, with 8 bases lining up with TRBD1. The germline gives CDR1 LGHNA, CDR2 YNFKEQ. V lost 2 bases to trimming and J lost 4 bases; unmatched junction nucleotides: 6. The CDR3 consists of 15 residues. The CDR3 reads CASSQMDREGYGYTF. For the CDR3, the DNA is TGTGCCAGCAGCCAAATGGACAGGGAGGGCTATGGCTACACCTTC.

The chain carries TRBV19 and TRBJ1-1, with 8 bases that match TRBD1. Losses at the gene ends were 5 bases for V and 7 bases for J; bases not matched to a gene: 6. The CDR3 extends over 13 amino acids. Germline assignment: CDR1 LNHDA and CDR2 SQIVND (reference sequence). CDR3 region: CASSLRDRREAFF. CDR3 nucleotides: TGTGCCAGTAGTCTACGGGACAGGCGTGAAGCTTTCTTT.

The chain joins TRBV4-3 to TRBJ1-1; D not resolved. CDR1 and CDR2 (germline): LGHNA, YSLEER. The CDR3 is 14 residues long. The germline V and J ends were trimmed by 0 bases and 0 bases, with 5 bases remaining between them. The chain's CDR3 is CASSQDNMNTEAFF. The DNA of the CDR3 is TGCGCCAGCAGCCAAGATAACATGAACACTGAAGCTTTCTTT.

The gene calls are TRBV5-1 and TRBJ2-1; TRBD2 matches at 13 bases. The germline CDR1 and CDR2 sequences are SGHRS and YFSETQ. V was clipped by 4 bases and J by 0 bases; unmatched bases: 1. This CDR3 is 16 amino acids long. In DNA, the CDR3 is TGCGCCAGCAGCAGGACTAGCGGGAGCTCCTACAATGAGCAGTTCTTC. Protein: CASSRTSGSSYNEQFF.

The rearrangement uses TRBV11-3 and TRBJ2-7; TRBD2 matches 8 bases. V lost 5 bases to trimming and J lost 5 bases; unmatched junction nucleotides: 14. CDR1 and CDR2 from the germline V gene are SGHNT and YENEEA. The CDR3 contains 16 residues. CDR3 bases: TGTGCCAGCAGCCCCAATTGGAGCGGGAGTTCCGACGAGCAGTACTTC. Translation gives CASSPNWSGSSDEQYF.

This chain connects TRBV2 to TRBJ1-2, with 7 bases aligning to TRBD1. The germline V gene encodes CDR1 SNHLY and CDR2 FYNNEI. V lost 6 bases and J lost 4; bases outside the gene matches: 11. This CDR3 contains 15 residues. CDR3 in amino acids: CASSGTVELRYGYTF. The CDR3 nucleotides read TGTGCCAGCAGCGGGACAGTTGAATTACGCTATGGCTACACCTTC.

The chain employs TRBV10-3 and TRBJ2-5, with D unresolved. V was clipped by 8 bases and J by 5 bases, with 15 bases between them. The CDR3 length is 13 residues. CDR1 and CDR2 from the germline V gene are ENHRY and SYGVKD. The CDR3 DNA reads TGTGCCATCGGCGAGGCCGGTCGCGAGACCCAGTACTTC. Translation: CAIGEAGRETQYF.

The chain combines TRBV25-1 with TRBJ1-2, with a tentative D call TRBD1 (6 bases). The CDR3 length is 14 residues. The V gene lost 6 bases and the J gene lost 1 base, with 12 bases spanning the gap. CDR1 is MGHDK, CDR2 SYGVNS, per germline. The CDR3 DNA reads TGTGCCAGCAGAGAAGCAGGGGATAACTATGGCTACACCTTC. Translated: CASREAGDNYGYTF.

V usage is TRBV5-1 and J usage is TRBJ2-7, with 7 bases aligning to TRBD1. Germline V gene data show CDR1 as SGHRS and CDR2 as YFSETQ. Germline trimming cut 2 bases from V and 1 base from J; bases unmatched to any gene: 3. The CDR3 has 14 residues. The CDR3, as DNA: TGCGCCAGCAGCTTTACAGGGGCTTCCTACGAGCAGTACTTC. Amino acid sequence: CASSFTGASYEQYF.

V usage is TRBV6-5 and J usage is TRBJ1-2; D unclear. The CDR3 has 12 amino acids. Trimming shortened V by 5 bases and J by 8 bases, and 12 bases separated the two germline ends. CDR1 MNHEY and CDR2 SVGAGI come from the germline V gene. CDR3 coding DNA: TGTGCCAGCAGTAGACAAGACGGAGGCTACACCTTC. Translated, it gives CASSRQDGGYTF.

The V call is TRBV5-1, the J call TRBJ1-2, with D unresolved. With 2 bases removed from V and 4 bases from J, the gap between germline ends came to 12 bases. CDR3 length: 14 amino acids. Germline V gene data show CDR1 as SGHRS and CDR2 as YFSETQ. Here the CDR3 reads CASSLDQVIYGYTF. The CDR3 DNA follows: TGCGCCAGCAGCTTAGACCAGGTTATCTATGGCTACACCTTC.

The gene calls are TRBV12-5 and TRBJ2-5, with TRBD1 matching over 7 bases. The trim removed 7 bases at V and 4 bases at J, leaving 3 bases unmatched. The CDR3 consists of 12 residues. The germline V gene has CDR1 LGHNT and CDR2 FRNRAP. CDR3 nucleotides: TGTGCTAGTGCTACAGGGGTAGAGACCCAGTACTTC. Its translation is CASATGVETQYF.

This sequence joins TRBV9 and TRBJ1-2, with unresolved D. Germline lookup yields CDR1 SGDLS and CDR2 YYNGEE. V gave up 2 bases and J gave up 1 base, with 6 bases separating them. The CDR3 sequence is 13 residues long. The CDR3 protein is CASSVEHNYGYTF. Here the CDR3 DNA reads TGTGCCAGCAGCGTGGAGCATAACTATGGCTACACCTTC.

This chain links TRBV5-1 with TRBJ1-4, with 10 bases fitting TRBD1. CDR1 and CDR2 from the germline V gene are SGHRS and YFSETQ. The CDR3 is 15 amino acids. V was clipped by 4 bases and J by 6 bases; unmatched bases: 6. CDR3 bases: TGCGCCAGCAGCATCCCCGGGACAGGGGATGAAAAACTGTTTTTT. It yields the protein CASSIPGTGDEKLFF.

This clone appeared many times. The V and J genes are TRBV19 and TRBJ1-1; possible D gene TRBD1, 5 bases. The ends were cut back, 3 bases at V and 4 bases at J, with 9 bases in the middle. The CDR3 sequence is 13 residues long. Per the germline V gene, CDR1 is LNHDA and CDR2 is SQIVND (reference sequence). Here the CDR3 reads CASSIGGITEAFF. The CDR3 DNA is TGTGCCAGTAGTATTGGGGGGATCACTGAAGCTTTCTTT.

The DNA for the CDR3 is TGCGCCAGCAGCTGGGGGACAGGGGGATACACTGAAGCTTTCTTT. Encoded protein: CASSWGTGGYTEAFF. The V gene is TRBV5-1, the J gene TRBJ1-1; 11 positions match TRBD1. The CDR3 has 15 residues. Germline CDR1 is SGHRS and CDR2 is YFSETQ. Trimming took 3 bases from V and 3 from J; bases not matched to a gene: 4. The whole variable domain, filled in from reference TRBV5-1 and TRBJ1-1, reads KAGVTQTPRYLIKTRGQQVTLSCSPISGHRSVSWYQQTPGQGLQFLFEYFSETQRNKGNFPGRFSGRQFSNSRSEMNVSTLELGDSALYLCASSWGTGGYTEAFFGQGTRLTVV.